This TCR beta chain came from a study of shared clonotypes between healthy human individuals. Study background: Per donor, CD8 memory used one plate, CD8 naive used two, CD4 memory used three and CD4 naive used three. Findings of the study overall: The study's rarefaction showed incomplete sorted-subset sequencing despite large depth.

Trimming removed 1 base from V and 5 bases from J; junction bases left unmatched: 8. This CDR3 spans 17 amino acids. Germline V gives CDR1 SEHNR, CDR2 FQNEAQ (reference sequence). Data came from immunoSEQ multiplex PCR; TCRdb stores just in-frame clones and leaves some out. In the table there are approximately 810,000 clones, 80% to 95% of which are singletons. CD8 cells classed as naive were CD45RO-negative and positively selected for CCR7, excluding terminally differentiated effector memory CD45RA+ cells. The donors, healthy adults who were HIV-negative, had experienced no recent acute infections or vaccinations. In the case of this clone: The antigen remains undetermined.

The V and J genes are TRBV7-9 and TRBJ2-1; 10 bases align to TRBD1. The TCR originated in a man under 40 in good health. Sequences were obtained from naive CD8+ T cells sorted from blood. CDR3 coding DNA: TGTGCCAGCAGCTTAGGGCCCGGGACAGGGGCCCACAATGAGCAGTTCTTC. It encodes CASSLGPGTGAHNEQFF.